The 31 T cell receptor beta chains below all came from one sample that was sequenced in a study of tissue T cells after allogeneic stem cell transplantation. Indicated time point: mouse harvest day 14 after allogeneic transplant. Each mouse received 10^7 T-cell-depleted marrow cells plus 10^6 splenic CD5+ T cells by tail vein. Clones were sequenced by immunoSEQ multiplex PCR, and TCRdb holds only the in-frame ones, with some missing. The sample includes roughly 8,200 clones, around 35% of them seen just once. The sequenced material came from skin. These receptors all stem from a female BALB/c mouse given C57BL/6 T cells with graft-versus-host disease after an allogeneic hematopoietic cell transplant.

For this clone: The genes and germline here are from mouse. The observed sequence ends 1 residue before the CDR3 terminus, with the missing tail filled in from the germline J gene. Within the sample, other DNA sequences also encode this same CDR3. The V and J genes are TRBV26 and TRBJ2-7, with 8 nucleotides matching TRBD1. Germline CDR1 is KGHPV and CDR2 is FQNQEV (reference sequence). J was trimmed by 6 bases and V by 6 bases; bases with no gene match: 4. The CDR3 extends over 12 amino acids. CDR3 protein: CASSPDRGEQYF. Incomplete CDR3 DNA: TGTGCCAGCAGCCCCGACAGGGGTGAACAGTAC. Complete variable domain (other parts from reference TRBV26 and TRBJ2-7): NSKVIQTPRYLVKGQGQKAKMRCIPEKGHPVVFWYQQNKNNEFKFLINFQNQEVLQQIDMTEKRFSAECPSNSPCSLEIQSSEAGDSALYLCASSPDRGEQYFGPGTRLTVL.

This clone was detected only once. Gene names follow the mouse nomenclature. The read falls 1 residue short of the CDR3 end, and the missing part is taken from the germline J gene. This chain links TRBV29 with TRBJ2-4; D may be TRBD2 (8 bases). The CDR3 runs 19 residues. Germline V gene data show CDR1 as MSHET and CDR2 as SYDVDS. Trimming cost V 5 bases and J 1 base, with 25 bases left between them. The CDR3 is CASSPTGDRGGEGQNTLYF. CDR3 DNA (partial): TGTGCTAGCAGTCCTACAGGGGACCGGGGGGGCGAGGGTCAAAACACCTTGTAC. The entire variable domain, with the rest obtained from reference TRBV29 and TRBJ2-4, is as follows: DMKVTQMPRYLIKRMGENVLLECGQDMSHETMYWYRQDPGLGLQLIYISYDVDSNSEGDIPKGYRVSRKKREHFSLILDSAKTNQTSVYFCASSPTGDRGGEGQNTLYFGAGTRLSVL.

A remark on this clone: Gene names and germline match the mouse. The CDR3 loop is CASSLGVGGQNTLYF. The sequenced CDR3 bases are TGTGCCAGCAGCTTAGGGGTGGGGGGTCAAAACACCTTGTAC. The chain joins TRBV3 to TRBJ2-4, with D possibly TRBD2 on 6 matching bases. From the germline J gene comes the end of the CDR3, since the read stops 1 residue before it. The CDR3 spans 15 residues. The V gene lost 1 base and the J gene lost 1 base, with 9 bases spanning the gap. Germline-derived CDR1 and CDR2 are SNHLY and FYNGKV (reference sequence).

A remark on this clone: The gene symbols are mouse symbols. The observed sequence ends 1 residue before the CDR3 terminus, with the missing tail filled in from the germline J gene. This sequence joins TRBV24 and TRBJ2-7, with D perhaps assigned TRBD1 or TRBD2 (5 bases each). CDR1 is KGHTA, CDR2 FRNEEI, per germline. V was pared by 4 bases and J by 6 bases, with 10 bases between. The CDR3 sequence is 12 residues long. This CDR3 reads CASSPTGVEQYF. Partial CDR3 DNA: TGTGCCAGCAGTCCCACGGGGGTTGAACAGTAC.

On this clone: Gene names are the mouse ones. The DNA ends 1 residue before the CDR3 does, and the rest of the CDR3 is filled in from the germline J gene. V and J are TRBV3 and TRBJ2-4, with a tentative D call TRBD2 (6 bases). Germline CDR1 is SNHLY and CDR2 is FYNGKV (reference sequence). CDR3 length: 15 amino acids. V was pared by 5 bases and J by 0 bases, with 12 bases between. CDR3 DNA, as far as it was read: TGTGCCAGCAGCCTGGGACTTTTTAGTCAAAACACCTTGTAC. This codes for CASSLGLFSQNTLY. The entire CDR3 protein reads CASSLGLFSQNTLYF.

This clone was counted a few times. Gene names denote mouse genes. The read comes to an end 1 residue before the CDR3 does, leaving the germline J gene to fill in the end. This sample also contains other DNA sequences that code for the same CDR3. This rearrangement joins TRBV26 to TRBJ1-2; unclear D gene. The CDR3 spans 13 residues. The germline V gene has CDR1 KGHPV and CDR2 FQNQEV (reference sequence). Trimming cost V 3 bases and J 2 bases, with 7 bases left between them. The covered CDR3 bases are TGTGCCAGCAGTCTAGGGCCGAACTCCGACTACACC. Amino acid sequence: CASSLGPNSDYT. The complete CDR3 sequence is CASSLGPNSDYTF. The whole variable domain, remainder taken from reference TRBV26 and TRBJ1-2, is NSKVIQTPRYLVKGQGQKAKMRCIPEKGHPVVFWYQQNKNNEFKFLINFQNQEVLQQIDMTEKRFSAECPSNSPCSLEIQSSEAGDSALYLCASSLGPNSDYTFGSGTRLLVI.

In regard to this clone: Gene names denote mouse genes. The read gets to within 1 residue of the CDR3 end, and the germline J gene fills in the rest. The chain links TRBV26 to TRBJ2-7; D is ambiguous. The V gene lost 0 bases and the J gene lost 6 bases, with 3 bases spanning the gap. Germline CDR1 KGHPV, CDR2 FQNQEV (reference sequence). The length of the CDR3 is 11 residues. The CDR3 here is CASSLSFEQYF. Incomplete CDR3 DNA: TGTGCCAGCAGTCTGTCGTTTGAACAGTAC.

Points on this clone: Mouse gene names apply. The observed sequence ends 1 residue before the CDR3 terminus, with the missing tail filled in from the germline J gene. The chain employs TRBV26 and TRBJ2-4; no clear D. Between the trimmed V and J ends, which lost 3 bases and 9 bases, there was a span of 10 bases. This CDR3 contains 12 residues. Germline V gene lookup returns CDR1 KGHPV and CDR2 FQNQEV (reference sequence). Here the CDR3 reads CASSLAEETLYF. CDR3 DNA, as far as it was read: TGTGCCAGCAGTCTCGCCGAGGAGACCTTGTAC.

In the case of this clone: Genes and germline are mouse. The read terminates 1 residue ahead of where the CDR3 ends, so the germline J gene completes it. V gene TRBV3 combines with J gene TRBJ1-4; D is perhaps TRBD1 (6 bases). CDR3 length: 13 amino acids. The V and J ends lost 5 bases and 5 bases respectively, with 9 bases between them. CDR1 and CDR2 (germline): SNHLY, FYNGKV (reference sequence). The CDR3 DNA, read in part, is TGTGCCAGCAGCCCGGGACAAAACGAAAGATTATTT. Translated: CASSPGQNERLF. The whole CDR3 sequence reads CASSPGQNERLFF.

As regards this clone: These gene names are mouse names. With the read ending 1 residue before the CDR3 end, the germline J gene is used to fill in that end. This chain links TRBV3 with TRBJ2-3; possibly TRBD1 for D (5 bases). The germline CDR1 and CDR2 sequences are SNHLY and FYNGKV (reference sequence). The V and J ends lost 0 bases and 1 base respectively, with 8 bases between them. CDR3 length: 15 residues. CDR3 protein: CASSLARARAETLYF. Incomplete CDR3 DNA: TGTGCCAGCAGCTTAGCCAGGGCCCGTGCAGAAACGCTGTAT.

Of note for this clone: The listed genes are named as in mouse. Coverage ceases 1 residue before the CDR3 finishes, and the germline J gene fills in the end. The chain recombines TRBV23 with TRBJ1-4. Per the germline V gene, CDR1 is KGHTA and CDR2 is FQNQQP. The CDR3 loop spans 13 amino acids. This CDR3 reads CSNRDLSNERLFF. Incomplete CDR3 DNA: TGCTCCAACCGGGACCTTTCCAACGAAAGATTATTT. Full variable domain (remainder filled in from reference TRBV23 and TRBJ1-4): DAAVTQKPRYLIKMKGQEAEMKCIPEKGHTAVFWYQQKQSKELKFLIYFQNQQPLDQIDMVKERFSAVCPSSSLCSLGIRTCEAEDSALYLCSNRDLSNERLFFGHGTKLSVL.

As to this clone: Gene names and germline match the mouse. The read halts 1 residue ahead of the CDR3 end, with the missing end drawn from the germline J gene. The V gene is TRBV23, the J gene TRBJ1-4; TRBD1 is the table's D call, not checked against the DNA. CDR1 is KGHTA and CDR2 is FQNQQP in the germline V gene. The CDR3 is made up of 15 amino acids. The part of the CDR3 DNA that was read is TGCTCCAGCAGTCGACAGGGGATTTCCAACGAAAGATTATTT. Amino acid sequence: CSSSRQGISNERLF. The full CDR3 sequence reads CSSSRQGISNERLFF.

Details on this clone: The genes and germline here are from mouse. With the read ending 1 residue before the CDR3 end, the germline J gene is used to fill in that end. This rearrangement joins TRBV26 to TRBJ2-1; a possible D gene is TRBD1 (7 bases). V lost 6 bases to trimming and J lost 2 bases, with 11 bases between them. Germline-derived CDR1 and CDR2 are KGHPV and FQNQEV (reference sequence). This CDR3 region has 14 residues. Incomplete CDR3 DNA: TGTGCCAGCAGCTGGGGACAGTACTATGCTGAGCAGTTC. It is translated as CASSWGQYYAEQF. The full-length CDR3 reads as CASSWGQYYAEQFF.

This clone was recorded a few times. Mouse names are used for the genes. The read is 1 residue too short to cover the CDR3 end, so that end is filled in from the germline J gene. The chain recombines TRBV19 with TRBJ2-4, with 12 positions matching TRBD2. V was clipped by 4 bases and J by 2 bases; unmatched bases: 5. Looked up from germline, CDR1 is FNHDT and CDR2 is SITEND (reference sequence). There are 16 residues in the CDR3. The CDR3 bases that were read are TGTGCCAGCAGTCCCGGGACTGGGGGGCCTCAAAACACCTTGTAC. Encoded protein: CASSPGTGGPQNTLY. Given in full, the CDR3 is CASSPGTGGPQNTLYF.

As regards this clone: Mouse gene names and germline throughout. With the read ending 1 residue before the CDR3 end, the germline J gene is used to fill in that end. The chain employs TRBV20 and TRBJ2-3, with 7 nucleotides matching TRBD2. The CDR3 extends over 14 amino acids. With 3 bases clipped from V and 0 bases from J, the junction kept 3 bases outside the gene matches. Germline assignment: CDR1 GFQATS and CDR2 STVNSAI. This CDR3 reads CGARLGGSAETLYF. CDR3 bases read: TGTGGTGCTAGATTGGGGGGTAGTGCAGAAACGCTGTAT.

On this clone itself: Gene names and germline refer to mouse. The read is 1 residue too short to cover the CDR3 end, so that end is filled in from the germline J gene. This rearrangement joins TRBV13-3 to TRBJ1-2; possible D gene TRBD1, 5 bases. The CDR3 has 13 residues. Trimming took off 4 bases at V and 2 bases at J, with 9 bases between the two ends. The germline V gene encodes CDR1 NNHDY and CDR2 SYVADS. This CDR3 reads CASSLRENSDYTF. The CDR3 bases that were read are TGTGCCAGCAGTCTCAGGGAGAACTCCGACTACACC.

On this clone itself: Germline and genes: mouse. The sequence runs out 1 residue before the end of the CDR3; the remainder is reconstructed from the germline J gene. This rearrangement joins TRBV19 to TRBJ1-1; 10 bases line up with TRBD1. Per germline, CDR1 FNHDT and CDR2 SITEND (reference sequence). There are 16 residues in the CDR3. With 0 bases clipped from V and 3 bases from J, the junction kept 5 bases outside the gene matches. The DNA read from the CDR3 is TGTGCCAGCAGTATAGTGGGGACAGGGGAGGACACAGAAGTCTTC. This codes for CASSIVGTGEDTEVF. The whole CDR3 reads CASSIVGTGEDTEVFF. Using reference TRBV19 and TRBJ1-1 for the parts outside the CDR3, the full variable domain is GGIITQTPKFLIGQEGQKLTLKCQQNFNHDTMYWYRQDSGKGLRLIYYSITENDLQKGDLSEGYDASREKKSSFSLTVTSAQKNEMAVFLCASSIVGTGEDTEVFFGKGTRLTVV.

In the case of this clone: Germline and genes: mouse. The read terminates 1 residue before the CDR3 end, so the remaining end is supplied by the germline J gene. The chain uses TRBV26 and TRBJ1-4, with D perhaps TRBD1 (6 bases). Between the trimmed V and J ends, which lost 4 bases and 4 bases, there was a span of 13 bases. The CDR3 runs to 15 residues. Germline V gene lookup returns CDR1 KGHPV and CDR2 FQNQEV (reference sequence). CDR3: CASSPPGQNNERLFF. The sequenced part of the CDR3 DNA is TGTGCCAGCAGTCCACCGGGACAAAACAACGAAAGATTATTT.

This clone came up a few times. The gene names given are mouse names. The read falls 1 residue short of the CDR3 end, and the missing part is taken from the germline J gene. V gene TRBV1 combines with J gene TRBJ1-4, with D perhaps matching TRBD1 (5 bases). Germline V gives CDR1 NSQYPW, CDR2 LRSPGD (reference sequence). V was trimmed by 4 bases and J by 1 base, leaving 10 bases between them. The CDR3 loop spans 15 amino acids. CDR3 DNA, as far as it was read: TGCACCTGCAGTGGGACACCAAATTCCAACGAAAGATTATTT. It codes for CTCSGTPNSNERLF. The complete CDR3 reads CTCSGTPNSNERLFF.

Details on this clone: This may stem from a read error, because a much larger clone lies one nucleotide away. The gene names here belong to mouse. The CDR3 goes on 1 residue after the read ends, and that part is filled in from the germline J gene. V is TRBV3 and J is TRBJ2-2, with D perhaps matching TRBD1 (6 bases). Trimming cost V 5 bases and J 2 bases, with 9 bases left between them. CDR3 length: 14 amino acids. Germline-derived CDR1 and CDR2 are SNHLY and FYNGKV (reference sequence). The sequenced part of the CDR3 DNA is TGTGCCAGCAGCCCCGGACAGAACACCGGGCAGCTCTAC. Translating it yields CASSPGQNTGQLY. The whole CDR3 protein is CASSPGQNTGQLYF.

A note on this clone: Germline and genes: mouse. The read ends 1 residue before the CDR3 terminus; that terminus is restored from the germline J gene. The chain is built from TRBV1 and TRBJ1-5, with 8 positions matching TRBD1. CDR1 is NSQYPW and CDR2 is LRSPGD in the germline V gene (reference sequence). CDR3 size: 13 residues. J was trimmed by 9 bases and V by 2 bases; bases with no gene match: 3. Partial CDR3 DNA: TGCACCTGCAGTGCAAACAGGGGGGGGGCTCCGCTT. This codes for CTCSANRGGAPL. Given in full, the CDR3 is CTCSANRGGAPLF.

About this clone itself: Gene names and germline refer to mouse. Sequencing ends 1 residue short of the CDR3 end; the germline J gene provides the rest. This chain uses TRBV16 with TRBJ1-2; TRBD1 matches at 8 bases. Germline loops: CDR1 SGHSA, CDR2 FRNQAP. After removal of 1 base from V and 6 bases from J, the junction contained 1 base not matched to a gene. CDR3 length: 13 amino acids. CDR3 sequence: CASSLGQGTDYTF. CDR3 DNA, as far as it was read: TGTGCAAGCAGCTTAGGACAGGGGACCGACTACACC.

Note on this clone: Gene names and germline match the mouse. Sequencing ends 1 residue short of the CDR3 end; the germline J gene provides the rest. V is TRBV23 and J is TRBJ1-3; TRBD1, the table's D call, was not compared with the DNA. The CDR3 is made up of 13 amino acids. CDR1 is KGHTA and CDR2 is FQNQQP in the germline V gene. The sequenced part of the CDR3 DNA is TGCTCCAGCAGTTTGACAGGGGGGGATACGCTCTAT. This codes for CSSSLTGGDTLY. The full CDR3 sequence reads CSSSLTGGDTLYF. The full variable domain, in which reference TRBV23 and TRBJ1-3 provide the parts outside the CDR3, is DAAVTQKPRYLIKMKGQEAEMKCIPEKGHTAVFWYQQKQSKELKFLIYFQNQQPLDQIDMVKERFSAVCPSSSLCSLGIRTCEAEDSALYLCSSSLTGGDTLYFGEGSRLIVV.

This clone is termed large. Genes here carry mouse names. The read ends 1 residue shy of where the CDR3 ends; the end is completed using the germline J gene. The chain joins TRBV23 to TRBJ2-1. CDR1 KGHTA and CDR2 FQNQQP come from the germline V gene. CDR3 size: 15 residues. CDR3 amino acids: CSSSQSWGHYAEQFF. The CDR3 DNA, read in part, is TGCTCCAGCAGTCAATCTTGGGGGCACTATGCTGAGCAGTTC.

This clone ranks as medium-sized (0.01 to 0.1%). Any gene name here is a mouse gene name. Read sequence stops 1 residue before the CDR3 end, and the germline J gene provides the missing end. The gene calls are TRBV12-2 and TRBJ2-3; possibly TRBD2 for D (6 bases). The CDR3 runs 14 residues. The germline V gene encodes CDR1 SGHLS and CDR2 HYDKME. Deletions cut 4 bases from V and 0 bases from J, with 10 bases between. CDR3 residues: CASSRTASAETLYF. The CDR3 DNA, read in part, is TGTGCCAGCTCCCGGACTGCTAGTGCAGAAACGCTGTAT.

This clone showed up just a few times. Mouse names are used for the genes. The read ends 1 residue before the CDR3 terminus; that terminus is restored from the germline J gene. The rearrangement links TRBV26 to TRBJ2-1; D is uncertain. Germline V gene sequence: CDR1 KGHPV, CDR2 FQNQEV (reference sequence). The CDR3 extends over 13 amino acids. With 3 bases removed from V and 5 bases from J, the gap between germline ends came to 8 bases. CDR3 loop: CASSLRADAEQFF. CDR3 DNA (partial): TGTGCCAGCAGTCTCCGGGCGGATGCTGAGCAGTTC.

About this clone itself: Mouse gene names apply. The sequenced fragment ends 1 residue before the CDR3 boundary, so the rest is inferred from the germline J gene. V gene TRBV26 combines with J gene TRBJ2-3; the match to TRBD2 covers 8 bases. Trimming removed 1 base from V and 0 bases from J; junction bases left unmatched: 3. There are 16 residues in the CDR3. Germline V gives CDR1 KGHPV, CDR2 FQNQEV (reference sequence). The covered CDR3 bases are TGTGCCAGCAGTCTGTGGGGGGGGGCTAGTGCAGAAACGCTGTAT. Translation: CASSLWGGASAETLY. The full CDR3 protein is CASSLWGGASAETLYF.

In this sample, this clone is medium-sized. Genes and germline are mouse. The read ends 1 residue before the CDR3 terminus; that terminus is restored from the germline J gene. The rearrangement uses TRBV26 and TRBJ1-3; D gene unclear. In germline, CDR1 is KGHPV, CDR2 FQNQEV (reference sequence). The CDR3 loop spans 14 amino acids. Between the trimmed V and J ends, which lost 4 bases and 0 bases, there was a span of 7 bases. CDR3 DNA (partial): TGTGCCAGCAGTCCCGGATATTCTGGAAATACGCTCTAT. As protein: CASSPGYSGNTLY. The CDR3 as a whole reads CASSPGYSGNTLYF.

This clone has only a few counts. The gene names here belong to mouse. The missing CDR3 end, 1 residue past where the read stops, is filled in from the germline J gene. The sample has other DNA sequences that encode this CDR3 too. The gene calls are TRBV26 and TRBJ2-5; unclear D gene. This CDR3 region has 14 residues. Germline V lookup: CDR1 KGHPV, CDR2 FQNQEV (reference sequence). The V end lost 1 base, the J end lost 0 bases, and 5 bases lay between the germline ends. This chain's CDR3 is CASSLWGNQDTQYF. The part of the CDR3 DNA that was read is TGTGCCAGCAGTCTGTGGGGTAACCAAGACACCCAGTAC.

In the case of this clone: The gene names here belong to mouse. The read falls 1 residue short of the CDR3 end, and the missing part is taken from the germline J gene. The rearrangement uses TRBV1 and TRBJ1-4; unclear D gene. The CDR3 has 15 amino acids. V was trimmed by 3 bases and J by 0 bases, leaving 8 bases between them. The germline V gene encodes CDR1 NSQYPW and CDR2 LRSPGD (reference sequence). CDR3 loop: CTCSARMISNERLFF. The CDR3 DNA, read in part, is TGCACCTGCAGTGCCAGGATGATTTCCAACGAAAGATTATTT.

This clone was counted a single time. Germline and genes here are mouse. The read ends 1 residue shy of where the CDR3 ends; the end is completed using the germline J gene. Other DNA sequences in this sample translate to the same CDR3. V and J are TRBV13-1 and TRBJ2-1; 8 bases match TRBD2. The germline CDR1 and CDR2 sequences are NSHNY and SYGAGN. J lost 10 bases, V lost 5 bases, and 11 bases had no gene match. The CDR3 has 14 amino acids. The CDR3 bases that were read are TGTGCCAGCAGGATCGGGGGGGCGGGGGCGGAGCAGTTC. Protein product: CASRIGGAGAEQF. The CDR3 in its entirety is CASRIGGAGAEQFF.